This passage covers 16 T cell receptor beta chains from one sample sequenced in a study of cytomegalovirus exposure and HLA in healthy donors. The PCR was carried out with 60 Vbeta primers and 13 Jbeta primers. Clones were sequenced by immunoSEQ multiplex PCR, and TCRdb holds only the in-frame ones, with some missing. This sample yields fewer than 250,000 clones, of which around 90% are seen a single time; 1.5% to 2% belongs to the top ten. Sample: PBMCs. The receptor source for this set is a woman between 18 and 29 years old in good health and CMV-seronegative.

This clone has a single count. The V gene is TRBV10-3, the J gene TRBJ1-2, with 10 bases identical to TRBD1. J lost 1 base, V lost 3 bases, and 5 bases had no gene match. Germline V gene sequence: CDR1 ENHRY, CDR2 SYGVKD. The CDR3 consists of 16 residues. This CDR3 reads CAISEDRGRGNYGYTF. In nucleotides, the CDR3 is TGTGCCATCAGTGAAGACAGGGGGCGCGGTAACTATGGCTACACCTTC.

This chain connects TRBV18 to TRBJ2-1; D unclear. V lost 0 bases to trimming and J lost 6 bases, with 15 bases between them. Germline-derived CDR1 and CDR2 are KGHSH and LQKENI. This CDR3 has 16 residues. The CDR3 DNA sequence: TGTGCCAGCTCACCACCCGAGGATCCTCTAGGCAATGAGCAGTTCTTC. Its translation is CASSPPEDPLGNEQFF.

The chain carries TRBV11-2 and TRBJ1-1, with TRBD1 matching 10 bases. The V gene end was trimmed by 5 bases and the J gene end by 1 base; junction bases not matched to a gene: 7. Germline lookup yields CDR1 SGHAT and CDR2 FQNNGV. CDR3 size: 16 residues. This chain's CDR3 is CASSPRQGAKNTEAFF. The CDR3 nucleotides read TGTGCCAGCAGCCCAAGACAGGGGGCAAAGAACACTGAAGCTTTCTTT.

This clone was recorded a few times. The CDR3 reads CASSLGAPSTRYFTGELFF. The DNA for the CDR3 is TGCGCCAGCAGCTTGGGGGCCCCCTCGACACGATACTTCACCGGGGAGCTGTTTTTT. The chain combines TRBV5-1 with TRBJ2-2; no definite D call. CDR1 is SGHRS, CDR2 YFSETQ, per germline. Trimming pared 0 bases from V and 4 bases from J, leaving 22 bases between. This CDR3 has 19 residues.

The CDR3 spells CASSHGQGADTEAFF. CDR3 nucleotide sequence: TGCGCCAGCAGCCACGGACAGGGGGCGGACACTGAAGCTTTCTTT. The chain recombines TRBV5-1 with TRBJ1-1; TRBD1 matches at 11 bases. Germline assignment: CDR1 SGHRS and CDR2 YFSETQ. This CDR3 has 15 amino acids. V lost 4 bases, J lost 3 bases, and 5 bases stayed unmatched.

The chain links TRBV5-1 to TRBJ2-1, with 7 bases identical to TRBD1. Germline-derived CDR1 and CDR2 are SGHRS and YFSETQ. Trimming removed 7 bases from V and 4 bases from J; junction bases left unmatched: 11. The CDR3 extends over 15 amino acids. The CDR3 here is CASGSRQGPYNEQFF. The CDR3 DNA follows: TGCGCCAGCGGATCCCGACAGGGACCGTACAATGAGCAGTTCTTC.

The CDR3 loop is CASSYPLGTALNEKLFF. CDR3 DNA: TGTGCCAGCAGTTACCCCCTCGGGACAGCCCTTAATGAAAAACTGTTTTTT. This chain connects TRBV6-9 to TRBJ1-4, with 7 positions matching TRBD1. V lost 3 bases, J lost 4 bases, and 11 bases stayed unmatched. The CDR3 covers 17 residues. Germline CDR1 and CDR2: MNHGY and SVAAGI.

The chain recombines TRBV29-1 with TRBJ1-1; D gene uncertain. Between the trimmed V and J ends, which lost 4 bases and 0 bases, there was a span of 3 bases. CDR1 SQVTM and CDR2 ANQGSEA come from the germline V gene. This CDR3 comprises 11 residues. The CDR3 protein is CSVGLNTEAFF. Written as DNA, the CDR3 is TGCAGCGTTGGGCTGAACACTGAAGCTTTCTTT.

The chain recombines TRBV7-2 with TRBJ1-4; TRBD1 agrees at 7 bases. The germline CDR1 and CDR2 sequences are SGHTA and FQGNSA. There are 14 residues in the CDR3. The ends lost 5 bases at V and 6 bases at J; junction bases unmatched: 6. Here the CDR3 DNA reads TGTGCCAGCAGCCAGGGACAGAACCATGAAAAACTGTTTTTT. Its translation is CASSQGQNHEKLFF.

CDR3 nucleotides: TGTGCCAGTAATGACAGGGAGAACACCGGGGAGCTGTTTTTT. It translates to CASNDRENTGELFF. The chain has TRBV9 and TRBJ2-2; 7 bases line up with TRBD1. J was trimmed by 1 base and V by 8 bases; bases with no gene match: 5. The V gene's germline CDR1 is SGDLS and CDR2 YYNGEE. This CDR3 contains 14 residues. Drawing the rest from reference TRBV9 and TRBJ2-2, the complete variable domain is DSGVTQTPKHLITATGQRVTLRCSPRSGDLSVYWYQQSLDQGLQFLIQYYNGEERAKGNILERFSAQQFPDLHSELNLSSLELGDSALYFCASNDRENTGELFFGEGSRLTVL.

There are a few counts of this clone. This chain links TRBV13 with TRBJ2-4; unclear D gene. V dropped 2 bases and J dropped 15 bases, with 14 bases sitting between them. Germline V gene data show CDR1 as PRHDT and CDR2 as FYEKMQ (reference sequence). The CDR3 extends over 12 amino acids. CDR3 in amino acids: CASSLRGSLLYF. The CDR3 DNA follows: TGTGCCAGCAGCTTACGAGGTTCTTTGCTGTACTTC.

This chain joins TRBV7-8 and TRBJ2-3; tentative D call: TRBD1 (6 bases). This CDR3 is 16 amino acids long. CDR1 SGHVS and CDR2 FQNEAQ come from the germline V gene. Trimming left V 0 bases short and J 1 base short, with 11 bases between. CDR3 coding DNA: TGTGCCAGCAGCTTAGCGGAGACAGGCCGCACAGATACGCAGTATTTT. It encodes CASSLAETGRTDTQYF.

This clone was picked up one time. This specimen includes other DNA sequences encoding the same CDR3. The V call is TRBV18, the J call TRBJ1-2; D perhaps matches TRBD1 (6 bases). V lost 3 bases, J lost 5 bases, and 10 bases lay in between. This CDR3 has 13 amino acids. CDR1 is KGHSH and CDR2 is LQKENI in the germline V gene. The CDR3 reads CASSPDRSYGYTF. CDR3 DNA: TGTGCCAGCTCACCTGACAGGAGTTATGGCTACACCTTC.

A word on this clone: The junction differs from germline at one of its ends, possibly a read error. The V and J genes are TRBV7-9 and TRBJ2-3, with 9 bases fitting TRBD2. The germline V gene encodes CDR1 SEHNR and CDR2 FQNEAQ (reference sequence). The CDR3 length is 18 residues. This CDR3 reads CSSSLTVAGAHRTDTQYF. DNA of the CDR3: TGTTCCAGCAGCTTAACTGTAGCGGGGGCGCACAGGACAGATACGCAGTATTTT.

The chain joins TRBV6-5 to TRBJ2-3; 9 nucleotides agree with TRBD2. The trim removed 0 bases at V and 8 bases at J, leaving 6 bases unmatched. CDR3 length: 15 amino acids. Germline CDR1 reads MNHEY; CDR2 reads SVGAGI. The CDR3 sequence is CASSYSKAGGRTQYF. The CDR3 DNA reads TGTGCCAGCAGTTACTCAAAAGCGGGAGGTCGTACGCAGTATTTT.

The chain links TRBV21-1 to TRBJ2-1; the table names TRBD2, a call not compared with the DNA. TRBV21-1 is a documented pseudogene. The CDR3 is made up of 17 amino acids. The CDR3 reads CASSKAGGMSSYNEQFF. CDR3 coding DNA: TGTGCCAGCAGCAAAGCGGGGGGGATGAGCTCCTACAATGAGCAGTTCTTC.